This entry is about one TCR beta chain. The sample originates from a study of Ad26.COV2.S vaccination and SARS-CoV-2 variants. Study background: Each vaccinee took Ad26.COV2.S intramuscularly, once or twice 56 days apart.

Assay used: immunoSEQ multiplex PCR; TCRdb lists only in-frame clones, some missing. The sample lists 330,000 or so clones, roughly 88% seen once, with about 5% in the top ten. Treatment in this sample: around 19 received Ad26.COV2.S at low or high dose, single or two shots; 5 received placebo; per-sample allocation not given. Samples were taken on day 63 after the first vaccine or placebo injection. This specimen was peripheral blood, taken in a trial of Ad26.COV2.S vaccine versus placebo. This clonotype was obtained from a person between 18 and 60 years old who received the Ad26.COV2.S COVID-19 vaccine or a placebo.

The CDR3 bases are TGTGCCAGCAGTTTCACCGGGATGAGTACCAATGAGCAGTTCTTC. Its translation: CASSFTGMSTNEQFF. J is TRBJ2-1 and V is TRBV2, with TRBD2 as a possible D gene (5 bases). Germline V lookup: CDR1 SNHLY, CDR2 FYNNEI. This CDR3 is 15 amino acids long. Deletions cut 5 bases from V and 6 bases from J, with 17 bases between.